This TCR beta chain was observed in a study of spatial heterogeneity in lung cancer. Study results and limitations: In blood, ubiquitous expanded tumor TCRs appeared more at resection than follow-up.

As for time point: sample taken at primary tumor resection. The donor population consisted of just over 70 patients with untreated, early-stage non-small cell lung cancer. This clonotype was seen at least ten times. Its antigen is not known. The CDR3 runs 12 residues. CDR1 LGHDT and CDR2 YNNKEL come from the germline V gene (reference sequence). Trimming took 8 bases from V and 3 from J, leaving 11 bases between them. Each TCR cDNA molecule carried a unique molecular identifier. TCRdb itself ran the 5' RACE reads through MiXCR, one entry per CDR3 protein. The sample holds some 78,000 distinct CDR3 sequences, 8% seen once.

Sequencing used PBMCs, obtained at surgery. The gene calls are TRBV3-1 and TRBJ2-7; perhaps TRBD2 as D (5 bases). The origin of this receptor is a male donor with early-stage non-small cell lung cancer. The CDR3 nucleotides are TGTGCCAGCGCCCCGGGGAACTACGAGCAGTACTTC. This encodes CASAPGNYEQYF.